This T cell receptor (beta chain) was profiled in a study of shared clonotypes between healthy human individuals. Overall study context: Each donor's CD4 naive and CD4 memory cells filled three plates apiece, CD8 naive two, and CD8 memory one. Findings and limits, study-wide: Owing to a small donor count, the genetic and exposure-history diversity represented was limited.

To note about this clone: Its antigen is undetermined.

Trimming removed 1 base from V and 5 bases from J; junction bases left unmatched: 5. The CDR3 contains 15 residues. The V gene's germline CDR1 is MNHEY and CDR2 SMNVEV (reference sequence). CD8 cells classed as naive were CD45RO-negative and positively selected for CCR7, excluding terminally differentiated effector memory CD45RA+ cells. Each sorted subset replicate got 200 ng genomic DNA, 25,000 to 35,000 genomes. Sequencing used immunoSEQ multiplex PCR; TCRdb keeps in-frame clones, though not all of them. The table has hundreds of thousands of clones, roughly 96% seen once. The chain links TRBV27 to TRBJ2-1; 7 nucleotides match TRBD1. The TCR sequence derives from a woman aged 25 to 39 in good health. The sample taken for sequencing was naive CD8+ T cells sorted from blood. The CDR3 region is CASSLLHGQDNEQFF. In DNA form, the CDR3 reads TGTGCCAGCAGTTTATTACATGGACAGGACAATGAGCAGTTCTTC.